These 19 T cell receptor beta chains share one sample of origin, sequenced in a study of blood T cell repertoires in COVID-19. Produced via immunoSEQ multiplex PCR; TCRdb's table is partial and in-frame only. This sample has under 150,000 clones; 84% occur once, and the top ten carry approximately 8.1%. The specimen sequenced was peripheral blood. These receptors originate from a woman aged 40 to 50 with acute or convalescent COVID-19.

The rearrangement joins TRBV7-2 to TRBJ2-2; possible D gene TRBD2, 7 bases. Trimming cost V 1 base and J 7 bases, with 19 bases left between them. CDR3 length equals 17 residues. Germline loops: CDR1 SGHTA, CDR2 FQGNSA. CDR3 coding DNA: TGTGCCAGCAGCTTAGGCGGCGGGGGCCGCTATATCGGGGAGCTGTTTTTT. This sequence encodes CASSLGGGGRYIGELFF.

This chain joins TRBV19 and TRBJ1-2, with D hard to call. Trimming pared 7 bases from V and 5 bases from J, leaving 17 bases between. This CDR3 is 14 amino acids long. From germline, CDR1 is LNHDA and CDR2 SQIVND (reference sequence). CDR3 sequence: CASTIRTGRYGYTF. CDR3 nucleotides: TGTGCCAGTACCATACGGACCGGGAGGTATGGCTACACCTTC.

The rearrangement uses TRBV27 and TRBJ2-1; 9 positions agree with TRBD2. The length of the CDR3 is 16 residues. In germline, CDR1 is MNHEY, CDR2 SMNVEV (reference sequence). V gave up 0 bases and J gave up 7 bases; unmatched junction bases: 7. The CDR3 nucleotides are TGTGCCAGCAGTTTATCTGCTGCGGGGGGGCTTAATGAGCAGTTCTTC. Its translation: CASSLSAAGGLNEQFF.

The J gene is TRBJ1-5, the V gene TRBV4-1, with D perhaps matching TRBD1 (5 bases). Trimming took 2 bases from V and 4 from J, leaving 12 bases between them. Germline V CDR1 and CDR2: MGHRA, YSYEKL. This CDR3 has 15 amino acids. The CDR3 reads CASSQTQGINQPQHF. CDR3 nucleotide sequence: TGCGCCAGCAGCCAAACGCAGGGAATAAATCAGCCCCAGCATTTT.

This sequence joins TRBV2 and TRBJ1-4; TRBD1 matches 8 bases. Germline CDR1 is SNHLY and CDR2 is FYNNEI. J was trimmed by 5 bases and V by 10 bases; bases with no gene match: 9. CDR3 length: 14 amino acids. The CDR3 here is CATTRTGINEKLFF. The CDR3 coding sequence is TGTGCCACTACGCGGACAGGGATCAATGAAAAACTGTTTTTT.

The chain has TRBV11-2 and TRBJ2-7; 11 positions match TRBD1. The V segment lost 6 bases and the J segment 4 bases; nucleotides outside the gene matches: 5. The CDR3 loop spans 14 amino acids. Looked up from germline, CDR1 is SGHAT and CDR2 is FQNNGV. CDR3 residues: CASSGDRGRYEQYF. The CDR3 nucleotides are TGTGCCAGCAGTGGGGACAGGGGGAGATACGAGCAGTACTTC.

For the CDR3, the DNA is TGTGCCAGTAGTATTAGAAGCTTTCATGAAGCTTTCTTT. Translating gives CASSIRSFHEAFF. This chain joins TRBV19 and TRBJ1-1, with D hard to call. The germline gives CDR1 LNHDA, CDR2 SQIVND (reference sequence). V was shortened by 3 bases and J by 7 bases, with 12 bases between the two germline ends. The CDR3 loop spans 13 amino acids.

The rearrangement links TRBV9 to TRBJ2-3, with TRBD1 matching over 7 bases. Trimming cost V 0 bases and J 3 bases; bases outside gene matches: 13. The CDR3 totals 18 residues. CDR1 and CDR2 from the germline V gene are SGDLS and YYNGEE. The CDR3 DNA sequence: TGTGCCAGCAGCGTAGCCGGTTCTCTAGGGGGCGCAACAGATACGCAGTATTTT. It translates to CASSVAGSLGGATDTQYF. Together with reference TRBV9 and TRBJ2-3, the CDR3 gives the full variable domain: DSGVTQTPKHLITATGQRVTLRCSPRSGDLSVYWYQQSLDQGLQFLIQYYNGEERAKGNILERFSAQQFPDLHSELNLSSLELGDSALYFCASSVAGSLGGATDTQYFGPGTRLTVL.

The chain uses TRBV5-4 and TRBJ1-1; D gene unclear. Germline V gene data show CDR1 as SGHNT and CDR2 as YYREEE (reference sequence). Trimming shortened V by 4 bases and J by 1 base, and 5 bases separated the two germline ends. This CDR3 is 12 amino acids long. CDR3 protein: CASSLPNTEAFF. CDR3 DNA sequence: TGTGCCAGCAGCCTTCCGAACACTGAAGCTTTCTTT.

The chain is built from TRBV7-9 and TRBJ1-2; no reliable D call. CDR1 and CDR2 (germline): SEHNR, FQNEAQ (reference sequence). V dropped 3 bases and J dropped 6 bases, with 8 bases sitting between them. The CDR3 loop spans 12 amino acids. For the CDR3, the DNA is TGTGCCAGCAGCTTGAGTATCGATGGCTACACCTTC. This sequence encodes CASSLSIDGYTF.

The J gene is TRBJ2-3, the V gene TRBV7-3, with TRBD2 matching over 7 bases. V shed 5 bases and J 6 bases; nucleotides not matched to a gene: 17. The CDR3 covers 17 residues. The germline gives CDR1 SGHTA, CDR2 FQGTGA. In DNA form, the CDR3 reads TGTGCCAGCAGCCCCACCCCCGTGGCGGGAGAAAGGGATACGCAGTATTTT. Amino acid sequence: CASSPTPVAGERDTQYF.

The V call is TRBV7-6, the J call TRBJ2-3; TRBD1 aligns across 9 bases. This CDR3 contains 16 residues. Trimming cost V 5 bases and J 5 bases; bases outside gene matches: 11. CDR1 is SGHVS and CDR2 is FNYEAQ in the germline V gene. The CDR3 is CASSRAQGAVEDTQYF. In DNA, the CDR3 is TGTGCCAGCAGCCGAGCACAGGGGGCAGTGGAAGATACGCAGTATTTT.

This clone was counted a few times. This rearrangement joins TRBV6-1 to TRBJ1-3, with no clear D. Germline-derived CDR1 and CDR2 are MNHNS and SASEGT. The CDR3 extends over 16 amino acids. The V and J ends lost 2 bases and 0 bases respectively, with 11 bases between them. The CDR3 nucleotides read TGTGCCAGCAGTGAACTGAGGGTGCCCTCTGGAAACACCATATATTTT. It yields the protein CASSELRVPSGNTIYF.

The chain carries TRBV5-1 and TRBJ1-2; TRBD1 is a possible D gene (5 bases). The CDR3 is made up of 13 amino acids. Per the germline V gene, CDR1 is SGHRS and CDR2 is YFSETQ. Trimming shortened V by 0 bases and J by 10 bases, and 13 bases separated the two germline ends. CDR3 nucleotide sequence: TGCGCCAGCAGCTTGGAGGGGACGCGGGACTACACCTTC. Protein product: CASSLEGTRDYTF.

Points on this clone: A read error may produce the germline difference seen at one junction end. The V and J genes are TRBV6-2 or TRBV6-3 and TRBJ2-7; tentatively, D is TRBD1 (6 bases). This CDR3 comprises 15 residues. The germline V gene encodes CDR1 MNHEY and CDR2 SVGEGT. The CDR3 nucleotides are TGTGCCAGCAGTGACTCGCAAGGGGGATTCTGGGAGCAGTACTTC. It specifies CASSDSQGGFWEQYF.

The J gene is TRBJ1-5, the V gene TRBV9; no reliable D call. Trimming shortened V by 0 bases and J by 3 bases, and 7 bases separated the two germline ends. CDR1 and CDR2 from the germline V gene are SGDLS and YYNGEE. The CDR3 runs to 14 residues. In DNA, the CDR3 is TGTGCCAGCAGCGTAGGGAGGGCCAATCAGCCCCAGCATTTT. Protein: CASSVGRANQPQHF.

The chain combines TRBV7-2 with TRBJ1-3; D remains ambiguous. Germline V gene data show CDR1 as SGHTA and CDR2 as FQGNSA. The CDR3 has 13 amino acids. V gave up 2 bases and J gave up 8 bases, with 10 bases separating them. The CDR3 DNA reads as TGTGCCAGCAGCTTAAATCCATCGGACACCATATATTTT. It translates to CASSLNPSDTIYF.

In its sample, this clone was seen a few times. The chain recombines TRBV19 with TRBJ1-3, with 8 bases aligning to TRBD1. The length of the CDR3 is 16 residues. Unmatched junction bases numbered 10, after V lost 6 bases and J lost 3 bases. Germline V gene lookup returns CDR1 LNHDA and CDR2 SQIVND (reference sequence). CDR3 loop: CASRQDGTGVGNTIYF. The DNA for the CDR3 is TGTGCCAGTAGACAGGACGGGACAGGTGTTGGAAACACCATATATTTT.

The table lists this clone with a count of one. The chain recombines TRBV7-9 with TRBJ2-5; D ambiguous. The V gene's germline CDR1 is SEHNR and CDR2 FQNEAQ (reference sequence). There are 16 residues in the CDR3. With 2 bases removed from V and 5 bases from J, the gap between germline ends came to 18 bases. The CDR3 coding sequence is TGTGCCAGCAGCTTACCTCTAGACCTAAGGCGCGAGACCCAGTACTTC. Translated, it gives CASSLPLDLRRETQYF.